What follows are 28 T cell receptor beta chains derived from one specimen sequenced in a study of cytomegalovirus exposure and HLA in healthy donors. This PCR relied on a set of 60 Vbeta primers and 13 Jbeta primers. Repertoires were generated with immunoSEQ multiplex PCR, while TCRdb's copy carries only in-frame clones and drops some. The repertoire has approximately 110,000 clones, 77% of them found once; the top ten carry about 3.9%. The specimen was PBMCs. The origin of the receptors is a human donor in good health.

The V and J genes are TRBV27 and TRBJ1-4; D might be TRBD1 (5 bases). V was cut by 2 bases and J by 8 bases, with 12 bases left in between. Per the germline V gene, CDR1 is MNHEY and CDR2 is SMNVEV (reference sequence). This CDR3 is built from 14 residues. CDR3 bases: TGTGCCAGCAGTTTAGTGGGGCAAGGCGAAAAACTGTTTTTT. Its translation: CASSLVGQGEKLFF.

The V gene is TRBV28, the J gene TRBJ2-7, with 15 bases identical to TRBD2. The CDR3 is made up of 16 amino acids. Germline V gives CDR1 MDHEN, CDR2 SYDVKM. Unmatched junction bases numbered 5, after V lost 4 bases and J lost 4 bases. CDR3 amino acids: CASSSPGLAGGYEQYF. CDR3 coding DNA: TGTGCCAGCAGTTCCCCTGGACTAGCGGGAGGGTACGAGCAGTACTTC.

As to this clone: At one end, the junction sequence differs from germline, possibly due to a read error. V and J are TRBV7-7 and TRBJ2-2; a weak D match, TRBD1 (5 bases). CDR1 is SSHAT and CDR2 is FNYEAQ in the germline V gene (reference sequence). The CDR3 extends over 15 amino acids. In DNA, the CDR3 is TGTGCTAGCAGCCCAGGGCCGCAGTCGTCCGGGGAGCTGTTTTTT. It is translated as CASSPGPQSSGELFF.

The chain's CDR3 is CASSLGFGENYGYTF. CDR3 nucleotide sequence: TGCGCCAGCAGCTTGGGTTTTGGGGAGAACTATGGCTACACCTTC. The V and J genes are TRBV5-1 and TRBJ1-2; D remains ambiguous. The CDR3 totals 15 residues. V shed 0 bases and J shed 2 bases, with 11 bases lying between them. The germline V gene encodes CDR1 SGHRS and CDR2 YFSETQ.

This clone was seen more than once but under ten times. The rearrangement joins TRBV6-1 to TRBJ2-7, with TRBD2 as a possible D gene (7 bases). Per germline, CDR1 MNHNS and CDR2 SASEGT. The CDR3 contains 15 residues. Trimming removed 1 base at V and 1 base at J, with 11 bases between. The CDR3 protein is CASSEGGGWSYEQYF. The CDR3 nucleotides read TGTGCCAGCAGTGAAGGCGGGGGCTGGTCCTACGAGCAGTACTTC.

V usage is TRBV13 and J usage is TRBJ2-5; D is uncertain. Germline V gives CDR1 PRHDT, CDR2 FYEKMQ (reference sequence). The CDR3 is 12 amino acids. Trimming cost V 1 base and J 5 bases, with 5 bases left between them. CDR3 bases: TGTGCCAGCAGCTTAGAGAGGGAGACCCAGTACTTC. Its protein is CASSLERETQYF. The full variable domain, its missing parts supplied by reference TRBV13 and TRBJ2-5, is AAGVIQSPRHLIKEKRETATLKCYPIPRHDTVYWYQQGPGQDPQFLISFYEKMQSDKGSIPDRFSAQQFSDYHSELNMSSLELGDSALYFCASSLERETQYFGPGTRLLVL.

Only a few counts were recorded for this clone. V usage is TRBV19 and J usage is TRBJ2-7; the match to TRBD2 covers 7 bases. The CDR3 runs to 16 residues. V lost 6 bases and J lost 0; bases outside the gene matches: 11. The germline V gene encodes CDR1 LNHDA and CDR2 SQIVND (reference sequence). The CDR3 is CASRGSGRQFSYEQYF. In DNA, the CDR3 is TGTGCCAGTAGGGGTAGCGGGCGCCAATTCTCCTACGAGCAGTACTTC.

This chain uses TRBV19 with TRBJ1-2, with D maybe TRBD1 (5 bases). The length of the CDR3 is 15 residues. The germline gives CDR1 LNHDA, CDR2 SQIVND (reference sequence). With 4 bases removed from V and 8 bases from J, the gap between germline ends came to 20 bases. The CDR3 coding sequence is TGTGCCAGTAGTACCTGGGGCCCAACCGCCTCCGGCTACACCTTC. This sequence encodes CASSTWGPTASGYTF.

CDR3 sequence reads: CASRPDRGVDTGELFF. CDR3 DNA: TGCGCCAGCAGGCCGGACAGGGGAGTAGATACCGGGGAGCTGTTTTTT. The genes are TRBV5-1 and TRBJ2-2, with TRBD1 matching over 9 bases. The trim removed 5 bases at V and 5 bases at J, leaving 10 bases unmatched. Germline V lookup: CDR1 SGHRS, CDR2 YFSETQ. The CDR3 spans 16 residues. Looking up the rest from reference TRBV5-1 and TRBJ2-2 gives the full variable domain: KAGVTQTPRYLIKTRGQQVTLSCSPISGHRSVSWYQQTPGQGLQFLFEYFSETQRNKGNFPGRFSGRQFSNSRSEMNVSTLELGDSALYLCASRPDRGVDTGELFFGEGSRLTVL.

The J gene is TRBJ1-1, the V gene TRBV19; 9 positions agree with TRBD1. From germline, CDR1 is LNHDA and CDR2 SQIVND (reference sequence). The CDR3 has 14 residues. V lost 7 bases to trimming and J lost 5 bases; unmatched junction nucleotides: 8. CDR3 bases: TGTGCCAGTACCTCGACAGGGGGGAGGACTGAAGCTTTCTTT. Translating it yields CASTSTGGRTEAFF.

This clone has only a few counts. This chain joins TRBV7-3 and TRBJ2-1; the match to TRBD2 covers 10 bases. The V and J ends lost 5 bases and 2 bases, in that order; junction bases with no gene match: 6. The CDR3 has 16 residues. Looked up from germline, CDR1 is SGHTA and CDR2 is FQGTGA. The CDR3 protein is CASSPTGTSAYNEQFF. In nucleotides, the CDR3 is TGTGCCAGCAGCCCCACCGGGACTAGCGCCTACAATGAGCAGTTCTTC.

The V call is TRBV7-2, the J call TRBJ2-7; 11 bases line up with TRBD2. With 4 bases clipped from V and 1 base from J, the junction kept 6 bases outside the gene matches. The CDR3 length is 16 residues. Germline loops: CDR1 SGHTA, CDR2 FQGNSA. The CDR3 DNA reads as TGTGCCAGCAGCTCAACTGGGACTAGCGGTTCCTACGAGCAGTACTTC. Amino acid sequence: CASSSTGTSGSYEQYF.

This CDR3 is CASSDPRTGTVSPLHF. DNA of the CDR3: TGTGCCAGCAGTGATCCCCGGACAGGGACCGTTTCACCCCTCCACTTT. The V call is TRBV25-1, the J call TRBJ1-6; 8 nucleotides line up with TRBD1. The CDR3 runs to 16 residues. With 3 bases clipped from V and 9 bases from J, the junction kept 10 bases outside the gene matches. Germline assignment: CDR1 MGHDK and CDR2 SYGVNS. The full variable domain, completed using reference TRBV25-1 and TRBJ1-6, is EADIYQTPRYLVIGTGKKITLECSQTMGHDKMYWYQQDPGMELHLIHYSYGVNSTEKGDLSSESTVSRIRTEHFPLTLESARPSHTSQYLCASSDPRTGTVSPLHFGNGTRLTVT.

The chain carries TRBV10-1 and TRBJ2-7; the D gene is possibly TRBD2 (5 bases). CDR1 WNHNN and CDR2 SYGVQD come from the germline V gene (reference sequence). The V end lost 3 bases, the J end lost 2 bases, and 14 bases lay between the germline ends. This CDR3 contains 15 residues. This CDR3 is CASSEGGLGAYEQYF. The CDR3, as DNA: TGCGCCAGCAGTGAAGGCGGGCTGGGCGCCTACGAGCAGTACTTC.

V usage is TRBV5-1 and J usage is TRBJ2-1; tentative D call: TRBD2 (5 bases). The CDR3 has 13 residues. Trimming stripped 7 bases from V and 9 bases from J, with 17 bases between. Germline CDR1 is SGHRS and CDR2 is YFSETQ. The chain's CDR3 is CASGVRAGGEQFF. CDR3 nucleotide sequence: TGCGCCAGCGGAGTGAGGGCTGGTGGTGAGCAGTTCTTC.

V and J are TRBV6-1 and TRBJ2-1; maybe TRBD1 (5 bases). Germline V lookup: CDR1 MNHNS, CDR2 SASEGT. Between the trimmed V and J ends, which lost 8 bases and 5 bases, there was a span of 13 bases. The CDR3 runs 13 residues. CDR3 bases: TGTGCCAGCGGCAGGGATCCCAACAATGAGCAGTTCTTC. Translation: CASGRDPNNEQFF.

The V gene is TRBV5-5, the J gene TRBJ2-2; D unclear. CDR1 is SGHKS and CDR2 is YYEKEE in the germline V gene (reference sequence). CDR3 size: 16 residues. V gave up 0 bases and J gave up 2 bases, with 11 bases separating them. CDR3 in amino acids: CASSLGHQINTGELFF. The CDR3 DNA is TGTGCCAGCAGCTTGGGGCACCAGATAAACACCGGGGAGCTGTTTTTT.

The chain carries TRBV19 and TRBJ2-7, with 16 bases identical to TRBD2. V dropped 6 bases and J dropped 4; count of bases not matched to a gene: 3. This CDR3 is built from 15 residues. Germline lookup yields CDR1 LNHDA and CDR2 SQIVND (reference sequence). CDR3 nucleotides: TGTGCCAGTAGGGGACTAGCGGGAGGGCTATACGAGCAGTACTTC. Its translation: CASRGLAGGLYEQYF. Filled out from reference TRBV19 and TRBJ2-7, the complete variable domain reads DGGITQSPKYLFRKEGQNVTLSCEQNLNHDAMYWYRQDPGQGLRLIYYSQIVNDFQKGDIAEGYSVSREKKESFPLTVTSAQKNPTAFYLCASRGLAGGLYEQYFGPGTRLTVT.

V and J are TRBV11-3 and TRBJ2-2; D is possibly TRBD2 (6 bases). The germline V and J ends were trimmed by 0 bases and 7 bases, with 12 bases remaining between them. This CDR3 has 15 residues. CDR1 is SGHNT, CDR2 YENEEA, per germline. As DNA, the CDR3 is TGTGCCAGCAGCTTAGACGGGGGATCGGGCGGGGAGCTGTTTTTT. Its translation: CASSLDGGSGGELFF.

The sample holds a few counts of this clone. The J gene is TRBJ1-3, the V gene TRBV19; 10 bases fit TRBD1. Germline V gives CDR1 LNHDA, CDR2 SQIVND (reference sequence). V shed 4 bases, J shed 7 bases, and the junction held 7 bases outside the gene matches. This CDR3 has 15 amino acids. The CDR3 nucleotides read TGTGCCAGTAGTAGGGACAGGGGCTGGCGGAACACCATATATTTT. This encodes CASSRDRGWRNTIYF.

The rearrangement links TRBV21-1 to TRBJ2-7; the table's TRBD2 call for D was not verified on the DNA. TRBV21-1 is a documented pseudogene. The CDR3 extends over 17 amino acids. The CDR3: CASSLGASGLLSCEQYF. The CDR3 DNA reads as TGTGCCAGCAGTCTAGGGGCTAGCGGGCTCCTCTCCTGCGAGCAGTACTTC.

This clone was seen only once. The V call is TRBV5-4, the J call TRBJ1-2; D remains ambiguous. Trimming removed 3 bases at V and 4 bases at J, with 16 bases between. There are 15 residues in the CDR3. Germline CDR1 SGHNT, CDR2 YYREEE (reference sequence). As DNA, the CDR3 is TGTGCCAGCAGCTCCCGCGATTATGCGGTCTATGGCTACACCTTC. Translating it yields CASSSRDYAVYGYTF.

The gene calls are TRBV6-5 and TRBJ2-1, with D maybe TRBD1 (6 bases). CDR1 is MNHEY, CDR2 SVGAGI, per germline. CDR3 length: 15 amino acids. Trimming shortened V by 6 bases and J by 10 bases, and 22 bases separated the two germline ends. The CDR3 protein is CASRRVTQGLGEQFF. The CDR3 region has the DNA TGTGCCAGCAGAAGAGTTACACAGGGCCTGGGAGAGCAGTTCTTC.

This clone was found a few times. This rearrangement joins TRBV5-1 to TRBJ1-6; no definite D call. Trimming cost V 4 bases and J 7 bases, with 15 bases left between them. Per germline, CDR1 SGHRS and CDR2 YFSETQ. The CDR3 length is 15 residues. CDR3 nucleotides: TGCGCCAGCAGCGAAGGAGGTGGACCCAATTCACCCCTCCACTTT. Its translation: CASSEGGGPNSPLHF.

V gene TRBV5-1 combines with J gene TRBJ2-6; 11 bases agree with TRBD1. The germline gives CDR1 SGHRS, CDR2 YFSETQ. V shed 4 bases and J 2 bases; nucleotides not matched to a gene: 2. The CDR3 consists of 16 residues. CDR3 amino acids: CASSTGQGAGANVLTF. In nucleotides, the CDR3 is TGCGCCAGCAGCACGGGACAGGGGGCTGGGGCCAACGTCCTGACTTTC. The full variable domain, in which reference TRBV5-1 and TRBJ2-6 provide the parts outside the CDR3, is KAGVTQTPRYLIKTRGQQVTLSCSPISGHRSVSWYQQTPGQGLQFLFEYFSETQRNKGNFPGRFSGRQFSNSRSEMNVSTLELGDSALYLCASSTGQGAGANVLTFGAGSRLTVL.

The chain recombines TRBV9 with TRBJ2-7; 7 bases are a match to TRBD1. CDR3 length: 14 residues. Germline V gives CDR1 SGDLS, CDR2 YYNGEE. V was pared by 3 bases and J by 6 bases, with 9 bases of the junction left unmatched. CDR3 nucleotide sequence: TGTGCCAGCAGCGGACCTGACAGGGAATCCGAGCAGTACTTC. Encoded protein: CASSGPDRESEQYF.

This rearrangement joins TRBV19 to TRBJ1-1; D possibly corresponds to TRBD1 (6 bases). V lost 5 bases to trimming and J lost 11 bases, with 15 bases between them. The length of the CDR3 is 12 residues. CDR1 is LNHDA, CDR2 SQIVND, per germline (reference sequence). In DNA, the CDR3 is TGTGCCAGTAGTCCGGGGACACAGAGGGCTTTCTTT. Translation gives CASSPGTQRAFF.

The genes are TRBV5-1 and TRBJ2-1; 12 nucleotides agree with TRBD2. J lost 0 bases, V lost 3 bases, and 1 base had no gene match. The germline V gene has CDR1 SGHRS and CDR2 YFSETQ. The CDR3 runs to 16 residues. This CDR3 reads CASSWTSGNSYNEQFF. The CDR3 DNA is TGCGCCAGCAGCTGGACTAGCGGGAACTCCTACAATGAGCAGTTCTTC.